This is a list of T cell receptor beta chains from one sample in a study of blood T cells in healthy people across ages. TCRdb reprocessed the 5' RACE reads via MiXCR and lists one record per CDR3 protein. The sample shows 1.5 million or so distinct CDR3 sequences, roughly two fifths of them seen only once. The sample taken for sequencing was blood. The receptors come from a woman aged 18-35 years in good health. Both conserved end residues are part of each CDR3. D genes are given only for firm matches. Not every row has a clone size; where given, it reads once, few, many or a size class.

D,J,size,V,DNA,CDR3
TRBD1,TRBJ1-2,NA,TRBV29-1,TGCAGCGTAGTCCGGGACAGCAGCAACCATGGCTACACCTTC,CSVVRDSSNHGYTF
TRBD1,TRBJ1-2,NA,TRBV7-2,TGTGCCAGCAGCTTAATTGGGACAGGTCCTAACTATGGCTACACCTTC,CASSLIGTGPNYGYTF
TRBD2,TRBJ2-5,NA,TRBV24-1,TGTGCCACCAGTGATCCTGGGACTAGCGGCCCTCTGGGTTGGGACAATGAGCAGTACTTC,CATSDPGTSGPLGWDNEQYF
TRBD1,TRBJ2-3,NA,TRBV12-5,TGTGCTAGTGGTTTGGTAAGGGGACAGGGCACAGATACGCAGTATTTT,CASGLVRGQGTDTQYF
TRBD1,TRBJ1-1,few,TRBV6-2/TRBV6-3,TGTGCCAGCAGGGACAGGGGGTACACTGAAGCTTTCTTT,CASRDRGYTEAFF
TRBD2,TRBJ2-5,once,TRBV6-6,TGTGCCAGCAGTTACTCGACATCGGGAGGGACATTAGAGACCCAGTACTTC,CASSYSTSGGTLETQYF
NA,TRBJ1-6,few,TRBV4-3,TGCGCCAGCAGCCAGGGGTGGACAGAGAATTCACCCCTCCACTTT,CASSQGWTENSPLHF
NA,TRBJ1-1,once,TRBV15,TGTGCCACCAGCAGAGAAAGCAGGGTGAACACTGAAGCTTTCTTT,CATSRESRVNTEAFF
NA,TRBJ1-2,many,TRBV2,TGTGCCAGCAGTGGACGGCCCTATGGCTACACCTTC,CASSGRPYGYTF
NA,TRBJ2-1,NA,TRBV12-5,TGTGCTAGTGGTCACACGAACGTTCCTAGTGAGCAGTTCTTC,CASGHTNVPSEQFF
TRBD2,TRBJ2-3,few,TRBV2,TGTGCCTCCAGGGTAGCGGGAGGCACAGATACGCAGTATTTT,CASRVAGGTDTQYF
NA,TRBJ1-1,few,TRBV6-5,TGTGCCAGCAGTTACTCTTCAGCAATGAACACTGAAGCTTTCTTT,CASSYSSAMNTEAFF
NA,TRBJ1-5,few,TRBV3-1,TGTGCCAGCAGTCGCGGACAGTTCAATCAGCCCCAGCATTTT,CASSRGQFNQPQHF
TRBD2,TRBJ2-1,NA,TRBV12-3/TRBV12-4,TGTGCCAGCAGTTTACAGCTAGCGGGTGGCAATGAGCAGTTCTTC,CASSLQLAGGNEQFF
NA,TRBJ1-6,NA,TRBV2,TGTGCCAGCAGCCCGGACGGGACCTCTTCACCCCTCCACTTT,CASSPDGTSSPLHF
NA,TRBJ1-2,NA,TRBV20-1,TGCAGTGCTAGAGGGGGCGACATTAACTATGGCTACACCTTC,CSARGGDINYGYTF
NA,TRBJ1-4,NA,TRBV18,TGTGCCAGCTCAGCCACAATTCTACAGGGAACTAATGAAAAACTGTTTTTT,CASSATILQGTNEKLFF
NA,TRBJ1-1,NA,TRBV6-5,TGTGCCAGCCTGAGAACAGGGAGCTCTTTCACTGAAGCTTTCTTT,CASLRTGSSFTEAFF
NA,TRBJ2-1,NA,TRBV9,TGTGCCAGCAGCGTAGGGATTAGGGAGACCCAGTTCTTC,CASSVGIRETQFF
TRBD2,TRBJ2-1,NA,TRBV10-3,TGTGCCATCAGTCCGGCTAGCGGGAGGGCCTATGAGCAGTTCTTC,CAISPASGRAYEQFF
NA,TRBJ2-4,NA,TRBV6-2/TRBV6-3,TGTGCCAGCGGGGGACTGCTACTAGCCAAAAACATTCAGTACTTC,CASGGLLLAKNIQYF
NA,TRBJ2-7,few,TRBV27,TGTGCCAGCAGTTTATCTAATCCGGGCTACGAGCAGTACTTC,CASSLSNPGYEQYF
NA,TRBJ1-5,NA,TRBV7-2,TGTGCCAGCAGCCAAGGGGTCAATCAGCCCCAGCATTTT,CASSQGVNQPQHF
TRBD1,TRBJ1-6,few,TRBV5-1,TGCGCCAGCAGCTTCGAGACAGGGGTGGTAAATTCACCCCTCCACTTT,CASSFETGVVNSPLHF
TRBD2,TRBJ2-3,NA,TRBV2,TGTGCCAGCTTATGGACTAGCGGGGGTGCAGATACGCAGTATTTT,CASLWTSGGADTQYF
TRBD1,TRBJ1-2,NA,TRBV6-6,TGTGCCAGCAGCCCCGTGGGACCGACAGGGGGCGGCTACACCTTC,CASSPVGPTGGGYTF
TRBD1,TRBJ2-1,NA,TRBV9,TGTGCCAGCAGCATCCGAGGACAGGGGTCCTCTTTGAGCTCCTACAATGAGCAGTTCTTC,CASSIRGQGSSLSSYNEQFF
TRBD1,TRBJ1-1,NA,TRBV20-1,TGCAGTGCTAGTGACAGGGGGCGAACGACTGAAGCTTTCTTT,CSASDRGRTTEAFF
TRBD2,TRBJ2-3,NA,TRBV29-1,TGCAGCGTTGAAATCGGGGGCGGGAGGGATACGCAGTATTTT,CSVEIGGGRDTQYF
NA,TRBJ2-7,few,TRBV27,TGTGCCAGCAGTACCCTGATTTTTGGCGAGCAGTACTTC,CASSTLIFGEQYF
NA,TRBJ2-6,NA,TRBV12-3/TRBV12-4,TGTGCCAGCAGCCCTGAGGGCTTCTCTGGGGCCAACGTCCTGACTTTC,CASSPEGFSGANVLTF
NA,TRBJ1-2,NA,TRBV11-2,TGTGCCAGCAGCTTATATGAGGGAGCTAACTATGGCTACACCTTC,CASSLYEGANYGYTF
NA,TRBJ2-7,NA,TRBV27,TGTGCCAGCAGTTTTTCGGAGGCAGCCATCTACGAGCAGTACTTC,CASSFSEAAIYEQYF
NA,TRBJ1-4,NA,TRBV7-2,TGTGCCAGCAGCTTAGCGCACGGGGTAAAAGAAAAACTGTTTTTT,CASSLAHGVKEKLFF
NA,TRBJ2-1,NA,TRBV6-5,TGTGCCAGCAGGGGTCCAGGGAGCTCCTACAATGAGCTGTTCTTC,CASRGPGSSYNELFF
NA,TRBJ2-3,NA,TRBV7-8,TGTGCCAGCAACTTCTTTTCCGGGGGGCGGGATACGCAGTATTTT,CASNFFSGGRDTQYF
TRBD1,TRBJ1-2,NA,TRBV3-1,TGTGCCAGCAGGCGACAGGGGGCGCCGGCTTATGGCTACACCTTC,CASRRQGAPAYGYTF
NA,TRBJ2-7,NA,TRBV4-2,TGTGCCAGCAGCCTCCGACTGGGGATCAGCTCCTACGAGCAGTACTTC,CASSLRLGISSYEQYF
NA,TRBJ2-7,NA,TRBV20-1,TGCAGTGCTGACCCCGCGCCACGGATAGCCTACGAGCAGTACTTC,CSADPAPRIAYEQYF
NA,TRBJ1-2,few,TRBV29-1,TGCAGCGTTGACCAAGAGCCGCATAGTTCCTATGGCTACACCTTC,CSVDQEPHSSYGYTF
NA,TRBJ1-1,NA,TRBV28,TGTGCCAGCAGTTATTTTGCTGAAGCTTTCTTT,CASSYFAEAFF
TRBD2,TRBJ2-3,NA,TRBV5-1,TGCGCCAGCAGCTTCCGGGACTACACAGATATGCAGTATTTT,CASSFRDYTDMQYF
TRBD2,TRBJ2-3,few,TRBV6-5,TGTGCCAGCAGTTCGGGACTAGCGGGAGGGGGCCCAGATACGCAGTATTTT,CASSSGLAGGGPDTQYF
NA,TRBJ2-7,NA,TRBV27,TGTGCCAGCCGCTGGGGCGACAGCTCCTACGAGCAGTACTTC,CASRWGDSSYEQYF
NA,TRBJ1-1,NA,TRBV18,TGTGCCAGCTCATCTACCATAGACACTGAAGCTTTCTTT,CASSSTIDTEAFF
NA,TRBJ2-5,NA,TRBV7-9,TGTGCCAGCAGCTTACTCAGGGACCAAGAGACCCAGTACTTC,CASSLLRDQETQYF
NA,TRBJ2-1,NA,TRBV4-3,TGCGCCAGCAGCCAAGAATGGAACACCTACAATGAGCAGTTCTTC,CASSQEWNTYNEQFF
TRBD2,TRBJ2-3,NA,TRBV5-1,TGCGCCAGCGAGTCACAGCGGGAGGATACGCAGTATTTT,CASESQREDTQYF
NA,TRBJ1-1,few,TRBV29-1,TGCAGCGGACAGGAGTGGACTGAAGCTTTCTTT,CSGQEWTEAFF
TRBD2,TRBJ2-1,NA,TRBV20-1,TGCAGTGCTAGAGATTCCACTAGCGGGACCTACAATGAGCAGTTCTTC,CSARDSTSGTYNEQFF
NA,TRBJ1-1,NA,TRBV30,TGTGCCTGGAGTGTCTATCTTGAAGCTTTCTTT,CAWSVYLEAFF
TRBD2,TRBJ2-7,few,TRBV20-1,TGCAGTGCCAAGAGAAGGCTAGCGGGAGACGAGCAGTACTTC,CSAKRRLAGDEQYF
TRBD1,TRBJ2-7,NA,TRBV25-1,TGTGCCAGCAGTGTGGCGACAGGGCGCTCCTACGAGCAGTACTTC,CASSVATGRSYEQYF
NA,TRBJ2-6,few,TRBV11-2,TGTGCCAGCAGCTTAGATAGGAGTGAAGCTGGGGCCAACGTCCTGACTTTC,CASSLDRSEAGANVLTF
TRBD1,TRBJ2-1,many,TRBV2,TGTGCCAGCAGTGAACCGGGACAGGGTAGGGTCAATGAGCAGTTCTTC,CASSEPGQGRVNEQFF
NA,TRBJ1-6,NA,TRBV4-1,TGCGCCAGCAGCCGAGGACCGCAGGGGCCCCTCCACTTT,CASSRGPQGPLHF
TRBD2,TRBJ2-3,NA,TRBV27,TGTGCCAGCAGTTTGAAGTGGCTAGCGGGGCGTACGCAGTATTTT,CASSLKWLAGRTQYF
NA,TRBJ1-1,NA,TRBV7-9,TGTGCCAGCAGCCTCGTGGACAGTGAAGCTTTCTTT,CASSLVDSEAFF
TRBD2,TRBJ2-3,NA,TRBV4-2,TGTGCCAGCAGCCAAGGTAGCGGGAGGTATATAGCAGATACGCAGTATTTT,CASSQGSGRYIADTQYF